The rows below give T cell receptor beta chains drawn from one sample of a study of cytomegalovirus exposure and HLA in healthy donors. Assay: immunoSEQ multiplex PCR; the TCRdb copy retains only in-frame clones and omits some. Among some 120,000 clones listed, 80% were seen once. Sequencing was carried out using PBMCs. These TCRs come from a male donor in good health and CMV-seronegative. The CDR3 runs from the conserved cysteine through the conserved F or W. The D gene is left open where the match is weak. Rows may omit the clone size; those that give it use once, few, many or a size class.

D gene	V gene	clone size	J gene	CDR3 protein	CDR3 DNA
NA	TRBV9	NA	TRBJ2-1	CASSVGGPGEQFF	TGTGCCAGCAGCGTAGGGGGGCCCGGGGAGCAGTTCTTC
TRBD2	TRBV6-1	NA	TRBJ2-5	CASSEGLAGGRETQYF	TGTGCCAGCAGTGAAGGACTAGCGGGGGGGCGGGAGACCCAGTACTTC
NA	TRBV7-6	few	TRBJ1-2	CASSLSAGVTNYGYTF	TGTGCCAGCAGCTTAAGTGCAGGGGTGACGAACTATGGCTACACCTTC
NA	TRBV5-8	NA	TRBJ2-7	CASSFSPRGEQYF	TGTGCCAGCAGCTTTTCCCCTAGGGGCGAGCAGTACTTC
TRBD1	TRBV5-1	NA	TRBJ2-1	CASSFGQDLSYNEQFF	TGCGCCAGCAGCTTCGGACAGGACCTCTCCTACAATGAGCAGTTCTTC
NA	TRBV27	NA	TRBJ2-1	CASSLARNYNEQFF	TGTGCCAGCAGTTTAGCGAGAAACTACAATGAGCAGTTCTTC
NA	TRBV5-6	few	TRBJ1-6	CASSLYRDSPLHF	TGTGCCAGCAGCTTGTACAGGGACTCACCCCTCCACTTT
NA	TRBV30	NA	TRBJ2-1	CAWSKLYGEQFF	TGTGCCTGGTCGAAACTTTACGGTGAGCAGTTCTTC
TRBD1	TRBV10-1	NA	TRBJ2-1	CASRYRQGNEQFF	TGCGCCAGCAGATATCGACAGGGCAATGAGCAGTTCTTC
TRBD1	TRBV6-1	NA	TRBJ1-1	CASSVGTGNTEAFF	TGTGCCAGCAGTGTTGGGACAGGGAACACTGAAGCTTTCTTT
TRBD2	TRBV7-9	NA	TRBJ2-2	CASSRPGGGGELFF	TGTGCCAGCAGCCGGCCGGGGGGAGGCGGGGAGCTGTTTTTT
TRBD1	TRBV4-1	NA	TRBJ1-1	CASSLRGHRGPWRTEAFF	TGCGCCAGCAGCCTTCGTGGGCACAGGGGCCCTTGGAGAACTGAAGCTTTCTTT
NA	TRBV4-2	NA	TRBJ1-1	CASSQDLDSPEAFF	TGTGCCAGCAGCCAAGATTTGGACTCCCCTGAAGCTTTCTTT
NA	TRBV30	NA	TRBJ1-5	CAWSVRTGRENQPQHF	TGTGCCTGGAGTGTGAGAACCGGACGGGAGAATCAGCCCCAGCATTTT
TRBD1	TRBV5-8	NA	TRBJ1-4	CASSLGDRGRNEKLFF	TGTGCCAGCAGCTTGGGGGACAGGGGACGTAATGAAAAACTGTTTTTT
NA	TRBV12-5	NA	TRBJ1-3	CASGLWGSPRSGNTIYF	TGTGCTAGTGGTTTGTGGGGCAGCCCCCGCTCTGGAAACACCATATATTTT
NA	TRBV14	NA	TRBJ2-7	CASSPLGDWSSDEQYF	TGTGCCAGCAGCCCCCTCGGCGATTGGAGCTCGGACGAGCAGTACTTC
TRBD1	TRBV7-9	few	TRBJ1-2	CASSLSVGTGWGYTF	TGTGCCAGCAGCTTGAGTGTCGGGACAGGCTGGGGCTACACCTTC
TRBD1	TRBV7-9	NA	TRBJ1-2	CASSLNSRGDGYTF	TGTGCCAGCAGCTTAAATTCCAGGGGGGATGGCTACACCTTC
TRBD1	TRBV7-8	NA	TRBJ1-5	CASSQPTGQVRSNQPQHF	TGTGCCAGCAGTCAACCTACTGGACAGGTGAGAAGCAATCAGCCCCAGCATTTT
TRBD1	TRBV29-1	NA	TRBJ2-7	CSVSTRDRAYEQYF	TGCAGCGTATCCACCCGGGACAGGGCCTACGAGCAGTACTTC
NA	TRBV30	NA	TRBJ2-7	CAWGGAFSYEQYF	TGTGCCTGGGGCGGGGCATTCTCCTACGAGCAGTACTTC